The 28 T cell receptor beta chains given below trace back to one sample, sequenced in a study of blood T cell repertoires in COVID-19. Method: immunoSEQ multiplex PCR; TCRdb's copy keeps in-frame clones and lacks some. Among about 77,000 clones listed, more than 75% were seen once. Sample: peripheral blood. The source is a woman aged 80 or over with active or convalescent COVID-19.

The J gene is TRBJ2-5, the V gene TRBV5-1, with 9 bases that match TRBD1. The CDR3 sequence is 15 residues long. V shed 4 bases, J shed 3 bases, and the junction held 7 bases outside the gene matches. CDR1 is SGHRS and CDR2 is YFSETQ in the germline V gene. The CDR3 region has the DNA TGCGCCAGCAGCCCGGGGGACAGGGAGGAAGAGACCCAGTACTTC. It encodes CASSPGDREEETQYF.

The chain recombines TRBV27 with TRBJ2-1, with TRBD1 matching 7 bases. Germline-derived CDR1 and CDR2 are MNHEY and SMNVEV (reference sequence). V was clipped by 0 bases and J by 4 bases; unmatched bases: 6. The CDR3 has 16 amino acids. The CDR3 here is CASSLSSGQRYNEQFF. DNA of the CDR3: TGTGCCAGCAGTTTATCTTCGGGACAGAGATACAATGAGCAGTTCTTC.

This chain joins TRBV27 and TRBJ1-3; D is ambiguous. The ends were cut back, 4 bases at V and 4 bases at J, with 14 bases in the middle. The CDR3 runs to 15 residues. Germline V gene data show CDR1 as MNHEY and CDR2 as SMNVEV (reference sequence). The CDR3: CASSSAGISGNTIYF. The CDR3 DNA is TGTGCCAGCAGTTCCGCCGGGATTTCGGGAAACACCATATATTTT.

This clone came up once. This chain joins TRBV28 and TRBJ1-6; 7 bases are shared with TRBD1. The V gene end was trimmed by 6 bases and the J gene end by 7 bases; junction bases not matched to a gene: 6. The germline V gene has CDR1 MDHEN and CDR2 SYDVKM. The CDR3 totals 14 residues. For the CDR3, the DNA is TGTGCCAGCAGATCAGGGGGAAGGAATTCACCCCTCCACTTT. Translation: CASRSGGRNSPLHF. Drawing the rest from reference TRBV28 and TRBJ1-6, the complete variable domain is DVKVTQSSRYLVKRTGEKVFLECVQDMDHENMFWYRQDPGLGLRLIYFSYDVKMKEKGDIPEGYSVSREKKERFSLILESASTNQTSMYLCASRSGGRNSPLHFGNGTRLTVT.

The chain couples TRBV28 to TRBJ1-6; maybe TRBD1 (5 bases). This CDR3 has 12 residues. CDR1 is MDHEN and CDR2 is SYDVKM in the germline V gene. The ends were cut back, 3 bases at V and 10 bases at J, with 7 bases in the middle. This CDR3 reads CASSFGGSPLHF. DNA for the CDR3: TGTGCCAGCAGTTTTGGGGGGTCACCCCTCCACTTT.

The genes are TRBV28 and TRBJ1-2; D might be TRBD1 (5 bases). Per germline, CDR1 MDHEN and CDR2 SYDVKM. The CDR3 has 15 residues. Trimming stripped 5 bases from V and 6 bases from J, with 19 bases between. The CDR3: CASSNIRGLPNGYTF. CDR3 DNA sequence: TGTGCCAGCAGTAATATAAGGGGTCTACCTAATGGCTACACCTTC.

V gene TRBV10-3 combines with J gene TRBJ2-6; D is perhaps TRBD1 (6 bases). The germline gives CDR1 ENHRY, CDR2 SYGVKD. This CDR3 has 17 residues. The V and J ends lost 10 bases and 0 bases respectively, with 19 bases between them. CDR3 protein: CATGPRQATSGANVLTF. The DNA for the CDR3 is TGTGCCACCGGGCCTAGACAGGCGACCTCTGGGGCCAACGTCCTGACTTTC.

The CDR3 region has the DNA TGTGCCAGCAGCTTAATAGACAGGGGAGTAAGAGAGACCCAGTACTTC. Translated: CASSLIDRGVRETQYF. The V call is TRBV7-2, the J call TRBJ2-5, with TRBD1 identical over 8 bases. There are 16 residues in the CDR3. V dropped 2 bases and J dropped 4; count of bases not matched to a gene: 9. Germline loops: CDR1 SGHTA, CDR2 FQGNSA.

The J gene is TRBJ2-3, the V gene TRBV11-2, with D uncertain. Germline lookup yields CDR1 SGHAT and CDR2 FQNNGV. The CDR3 extends over 15 amino acids. V lost 6 bases, J lost 2 bases, and 15 bases lay in between. The CDR3 DNA sequence: TGTGCCAGCAGTTCAGACACAGATTACACAGATACGCAGTATTTT. Its translation: CASSSDTDYTDTQYF. The full variable domain, its missing parts supplied by reference TRBV11-2 and TRBJ2-3, is EAGVAQSPRYKIIEKRQSVAFWCNPISGHATLYWYQQILGQGPKLLIQFQNNGVVDDSQLPKDRFSAERLKGVDSTLKIQPAKLEDSAVYLCASSSDTDYTDTQYFGPGTRLTVL.

This chain connects TRBV21-1 to TRBJ1-5; the table's D call of TRBD1 was not tested on the DNA. TRBV21-1 is described as a pseudogene. CDR3 length: 16 residues. CDR3 in DNA: TGTGCCAGCAGCAATAACCGGGACATGAGCAATCAGCCCCAGCATTTT. This codes for CASSNNRDMSNQPQHF.

This clone has only one observation. The DNA for the CDR3 is TGTGCCACCAGCAGAGATCGGGGGGGGCCCTTCTACAATGAGCAGTTCTTC. Protein product: CATSRDRGGPFYNEQFF. The chain has TRBV15 and TRBJ2-1; 8 bases align to TRBD2. The junction had 7 bases not matched to a gene; V was cut back by 0 bases and J by 3 bases. CDR3 length: 17 residues. Per the germline V gene, CDR1 is LNHNV and CDR2 is YYDKDF (reference sequence). Drawing the rest from reference TRBV15 and TRBJ2-1, the complete variable domain is DAMVIQNPRYQVTQFGKPVTLSCSQTLNHNVMYWYQQKSSQAPKLLFHYYDKDFNNEADTPDNFQSRRPNTSFCFLDIRSPGLGDTAMYLCATSRDRGGPFYNEQFFGPGTRLTVL.

The rearrangement uses TRBV2 and TRBJ1-6; D perhaps matches TRBD1 (6 bases). The V end was cut by 6 bases, the J end by 0 bases, with 6 bases between. CDR1 is SNHLY, CDR2 FYNNEI, per germline. The CDR3 sequence is 14 residues long. The CDR3 spells CASRDSSYNSPLHF. The CDR3 nucleotides read TGTGCCAGCAGGGACAGCTCCTATAATTCACCCCTCCACTTT. Full variable domain (rest looked up from reference TRBV2 and TRBJ1-6): EPEVTQTPSHQVTQMGQEVILRCVPISNHLYFYWYRQILGQKVEFLVSFYNNEISEKSEIFDDQFSVERPDGSNFTLKIRSTKLEDSAMYFCASRDSSYNSPLHFGNGTRLTVT.

The J gene is TRBJ2-6, the V gene TRBV20-1; D might be TRBD2 (5 bases). The germline V gene encodes CDR1 DFQATT and CDR2 SNEGSKA (reference sequence). The length of the CDR3 is 15 residues. Deletions cut 3 bases from V and 2 bases from J, with 11 bases between. The DNA for the CDR3 is TGCAGTGCTAGTCTGTCGGGGACTGGGGCCAACGTCCTGACTTTC. It specifies CSASLSGTGANVLTF.

This chain connects TRBV7-9 to TRBJ1-2, with D unresolved. V was shortened by 5 bases and J by 3 bases, with 10 bases between the two germline ends. CDR3 size: 13 residues. Germline-derived CDR1 and CDR2 are SEHNR and FQNEAQ (reference sequence). CDR3 in amino acids: CASSIGTDYGYTF. CDR3 bases: TGTGCCAGCAGCATCGGTACGGACTATGGCTACACCTTC.

The rearrangement joins TRBV28 to TRBJ2-4; no firm D call. The V and J ends lost 8 bases and 3 bases respectively, with 17 bases between them. This CDR3 region has 15 residues. Germline V gives CDR1 MDHEN, CDR2 SYDVKM. CDR3 nucleotide sequence: TGTGCCAGCGGCAGTCCGGTCCGGGTCAAAAACATTCAGTACTTC. The encoded protein is CASGSPVRVKNIQYF.

The chain is built from TRBV5-8 and TRBJ2-5; a weak D match, TRBD1 (6 bases). Trimming took 3 bases from V and 3 from J, leaving 12 bases between them. Per the germline V gene, CDR1 is SGHTS and CDR2 is YDEGEE. The CDR3 is made up of 14 amino acids. This CDR3 reads CASSSQGGEETQYF. CDR3 DNA: TGTGCCAGCAGCTCACAGGGTGGTGAAGAGACCCAGTACTTC.

The chain carries TRBV19 and TRBJ1-1; 8 nucleotides match TRBD1. The V gene's germline CDR1 is LNHDA and CDR2 SQIVND (reference sequence). The trim removed 1 base at V and 5 bases at J, leaving 9 bases unmatched. This CDR3 contains 16 residues. The CDR3 sequence is CASSIGSQGAWTEAFF. The CDR3 DNA follows: TGTGCCAGTAGTATAGGGTCCCAGGGGGCATGGACTGAAGCTTTCTTT.

The chain has TRBV6-5 and TRBJ1-5; the D gene is possibly TRBD1 (5 bases). Germline V gene sequence: CDR1 MNHEY, CDR2 SVGAGI. CDR3 size: 15 residues. Trimming pared 6 bases from V and 3 bases from J, leaving 15 bases between. CDR3 DNA sequence: TGTGCCAGCAGAGTTGACAGAGCCCTCAATCAGCCCCAGCATTTT. This translates into CASRVDRALNQPQHF.

This clone has more than one count but fewer than ten. Other nucleotide sequences from this sample produce the same CDR3. This chain links TRBV6-2 or TRBV6-3 with TRBJ2-7; D is uncertain. The V end lost 4 bases, the J end lost 1 base, and 8 bases lay between the germline ends. Germline lookup yields CDR1 MNHEY and CDR2 SVGEGT. The CDR3 is 13 residues long. CDR3: CASSFAGSYEQYF. The CDR3 DNA reads TGTGCCAGCAGTTTTGCAGGATCCTACGAGCAGTACTTC.

The chain couples TRBV19 to TRBJ1-2, with D perhaps TRBD1 (5 bases). V lost 0 bases to trimming and J lost 9 bases, with 17 bases between them. This CDR3 is built from 15 residues. Germline assignment: CDR1 LNHDA and CDR2 SQIVND (reference sequence). The CDR3 reads CASSIDSTQGVSYTF. Here the CDR3 DNA reads TGTGCCAGTAGTATAGATAGTACTCAGGGTGTAAGCTACACCTTC.

V is TRBV10-3 and J is TRBJ1-2; the D is unclear. The V gene's germline CDR1 is ENHRY and CDR2 SYGVKD. Trimming left V 2 bases short and J 5 bases short, with 12 bases between. CDR3 length: 14 amino acids. The CDR3 is CAISETPGSYGYTF. The CDR3 DNA sequence: TGTGCCATCAGTGAGACTCCAGGTTCTTATGGCTACACCTTC.

The genes are TRBV5-8 and TRBJ1-1; D possibly corresponds to TRBD1 (5 bases). CDR3 length: 13 residues. Germline loops: CDR1 SGHTS, CDR2 YDEGEE. Deletions cut 4 bases from V and 4 bases from J, with 11 bases between. The CDR3 region is CASSRTGVTEAFF. Written as DNA, the CDR3 is TGTGCCAGCAGCCGCACGGGGGTCACTGAAGCTTTCTTT.

This clone was counted a single time. This chain connects TRBV5-6 to TRBJ2-5; D ambiguous. Germline V lookup: CDR1 SGHDT, CDR2 YYEEEE. The CDR3 spans 14 residues. V dropped 2 bases and J dropped 2 bases, with 10 bases sitting between them. The CDR3: CASSFRYRQETQYF. The DNA for the CDR3 is TGTGCCAGCAGCTTCAGGTACAGACAAGAGACCCAGTACTTC.

The CDR3 sequence is CASSHKGQTTYEQYF. CDR3 DNA sequence: TGTGCCAGCAGTCATAAAGGACAGACAACCTACGAGCAGTACTTC. This chain links TRBV6-5 with TRBJ2-7; tentative D call: TRBD1 (6 bases). This CDR3 has 15 residues. V was trimmed by 5 bases and J by 2 bases, leaving 16 bases between them. The germline V gene encodes CDR1 MNHEY and CDR2 SVGAGI.

V is TRBV21-1 and J is TRBJ1-1. TRBV21-1 is noted as a pseudogene. This CDR3 contains 14 residues. CDR3 residues: CASKRARRNTEAFF. In nucleotides, the CDR3 is TGTGCCAGCAAGCGGGCGAGGAGAAACACTGAAGCTTTCTTT.

This clone was counted a few times. The chain links TRBV5-1 to TRBJ2-7; 9 bases align to TRBD1. CDR1 is SGHRS and CDR2 is YFSETQ in the germline V gene. V lost 4 bases and J lost 3; bases outside the gene matches: 5. This CDR3 has 14 amino acids. For the CDR3, the DNA is TGCGCCAGCAGCCCGGGACAGGGACGCTACGAGCAGTACTTC. This sequence encodes CASSPGQGRYEQYF.

The chain couples TRBV11-3 to TRBJ2-2, with D tentatively TRBD2 (6 bases). CDR1 is SGHNT, CDR2 YENEEA, per germline. This CDR3 is built from 15 residues. V lost 4 bases and J lost 3, with 12 bases in between. CDR3 sequence (DNA): TGTGCCAGCAGCTCAATATGGGGGGACACCGGGGAGCTGTTTTTT. Amino acid sequence: CASSSIWGDTGELFF.

The gene calls are TRBV6-4 and TRBJ2-1; 12 bases align to TRBD2. V trimming: 3 bases; J trimming: 0 bases; junction bases outside the gene matches: 3. The germline V gene encodes CDR1 MRHNA and CDR2 SNTAGT. This CDR3 spans 17 amino acids. CDR3 sequence reads: CASSESSGGASYNEQFF. The CDR3 nucleotides are TGTGCCAGCAGTGAGTCTAGCGGGGGGGCCTCCTACAATGAGCAGTTCTTC.